A single sample gave rise to the 18 T cell receptor beta chains below, sequenced in a study of radiation and T cells in renal cell carcinoma. Sequenced by immunoSEQ multiplex PCR; TCRdb stores in-frame clones only, minus some. The sample consists of fewer than 80,000 clones, roughly 80% of them appearing once. The time point: blood 4 weeks post-SBRT, at nephrectomy. The treatment was: 15 Gy SBRT to primary tumor, nephrectomy 4 weeks later. The sample consisted of blood, taken from a patient whose treatment included radiotherapy and nephrectomy. The receptors shown here come from a woman aged 60-70 years with renal cell carcinoma.

In regard to this clone: The junction shows a germline mismatch at one end, possibly a read error. The chain uses TRBV7-7 and TRBJ2-2; 9 bases fit TRBD1. Germline lookup yields CDR1 SSHAT and CDR2 FNYEAQ (reference sequence). The CDR3 runs to 15 residues. CDR3 residues: CASSLDRGITGELFF. The CDR3 coding sequence is TGTGCTAGCAGCTTAGACAGGGGGATAACCGGGGAGCTGTTTTTT.

The chain combines TRBV13 with TRBJ1-2; D is perhaps TRBD1 (5 bases). V gave up 10 bases and J gave up 4 bases, with 19 bases separating them. CDR1 is PRHDT, CDR2 FYEKMQ, per germline (reference sequence). This CDR3 comprises 14 residues. The chain's CDR3 is CATRIREGVYGYTF. For the CDR3, the DNA is TGTGCCACCCGAATACGCGAAGGGGTCTATGGCTACACCTTC.

This rearrangement joins TRBV11-2 to TRBJ2-7; 8 positions agree with TRBD1. The length of the CDR3 is 18 residues. Germline trimming cut 10 bases from V and 0 bases from J; bases unmatched to any gene: 20. Germline CDR1 is SGHAT and CDR2 is FQNNGV. CDR3 loop: CATREQGQVGRSSYEQYF. The CDR3 DNA is TGTGCCACCAGGGAGCAGGGACAGGTCGGTCGTAGCTCCTACGAGCAGTACTTC.

The chain uses TRBV21-1 and TRBJ1-2; TRBD1, the table's D call, lacks a check against the DNA. TRBV21-1 is a documented pseudogene. The CDR3 spans 18 residues. The DNA of the CDR3 is TGTGCCAGCAGCAAAGTTTTGTTTCCTAGGGGGCGTTGCTATGGCTACACCTTC. This codes for CASSKVLFPRGRCYGYTF.

The chain couples TRBV5-1 to TRBJ1-6; the match to TRBD1 covers 8 bases. Germline lookup yields CDR1 SGHRS and CDR2 YFSETQ. The trim removed 5 bases at V and 9 bases at J, leaving 10 bases unmatched. CDR3 size: 15 residues. CDR3 sequence (DNA): TGCGCCAGCAGACAGGGACAGGATCAGGGTTCACCCCTCCACTTT. Its protein product is CASRQGQDQGSPLHF.

This clone was counted once. The chain employs TRBV4-2 and TRBJ2-7, with no clear D. The V end was cut by 1 base, the J end by 0 bases, with 10 bases between. Germline lookup yields CDR1 LGHNA and CDR2 YNFKEQ. CDR3 length: 15 residues. CDR3 sequence: CASSQVSQSSYEQYF. CDR3 nucleotides: TGTGCCAGCAGCCAAGTTTCTCAGAGCTCCTACGAGCAGTACTTC.

This clone appeared once. CDR3 loop: CASSPTELHFGYTF. CDR3 sequence (DNA): TGTGCCAGCAGTCCGACCGAGTTACATTTTGGCTACACCTTC. This rearrangement joins TRBV27 to TRBJ1-2; D unresolved. The CDR3 length is 14 residues. Germline V lookup: CDR1 MNHEY, CDR2 SMNVEV (reference sequence). V was pared by 5 bases and J by 7 bases, with 17 bases between.

This clone has a single count. The chain links TRBV28 to TRBJ2-7; TRBD1 agrees at 9 bases. CDR1 MDHEN and CDR2 SYDVKM come from the germline V gene. This CDR3 has 14 residues. The junction had 4 bases not matched to a gene; V was cut back by 5 bases and J by 2 bases. CDR3 coding DNA: TGTGCCAGCAGTCCACAGGGGGCCGCCTACGAGCAGTACTTC. Its translation is CASSPQGAAYEQYF.

V is TRBV5-6 and J is TRBJ1-1; no definite D call. This CDR3 region has 14 residues. Trimming removed 3 bases at V and 5 bases at J, with 14 bases between. Germline V gives CDR1 SGHDT, CDR2 YYEEEE. The CDR3 here is CASSYGLQRTEAFF. The CDR3 DNA is TGTGCCAGCAGCTACGGTTTACAGCGGACTGAAGCTTTCTTT.

The chain recombines TRBV5-5 with TRBJ2-7; 11 bases map to TRBD1. The CDR3 length is 15 residues. J was trimmed by 2 bases and V by 2 bases; bases with no gene match: 3. Germline loops: CDR1 SGHKS, CDR2 YYEKEE (reference sequence). The CDR3 sequence: CASSLWTGGPYEQYF. The CDR3 DNA reads as TGTGCCAGCAGCTTATGGACAGGGGGCCCCTACGAGCAGTACTTC. Combining the CDR3 with reference TRBV5-5 and TRBJ2-7 gives the whole variable domain DAGVTQSPTHLIKTRGQQVTLRCSPISGHKSVSWYQQVLGQGPQFIFQYYEKEERGRGNFPDRFSARQFPNYSSELNVNALLLGDSALYLCASSLWTGGPYEQYFGPGTRLTVT.

This chain uses TRBV5-1 with TRBJ2-1; 11 positions match TRBD2. Germline V gene sequence: CDR1 SGHRS, CDR2 YFSETQ. The CDR3 runs to 16 residues. J was trimmed by 6 bases and V by 1 base; bases with no gene match: 6. The CDR3 DNA reads TGCGCCAGCAGCTTGTATACTAGCGGGAGCTCCAATGAGCAGTTCTTC. Encoded protein: CASSLYTSGSSNEQFF.

J is TRBJ2-3 and V is TRBV19; the D gene is possibly TRBD2 (7 bases). Germline V gene lookup returns CDR1 LNHDA and CDR2 SQIVND (reference sequence). CDR3 length: 15 residues. Between the trimmed V and J ends, which lost 10 bases and 11 bases, there was a span of 28 bases. CDR3 sequence (DNA): TGTGCCACCTCCCTCGGGGGGCGCGCCGGAGGGGGGCAGTATTTT. It codes for CATSLGGRAGGGQYF.

This chain connects TRBV6-1 to TRBJ1-5; a weak D match, TRBD1 (5 bases). V shed 10 bases and J shed 0 bases, with 10 bases lying between them. Germline V gene lookup returns CDR1 MNHNS and CDR2 SASEGT. CDR3 length equals 13 residues. Here the CDR3 DNA reads TGTGCCACCGCACAGGCTAGCAATCAGCCCCAGCATTTT. This sequence encodes CATAQASNQPQHF.

The V and J genes are TRBV30 and TRBJ1-5, with TRBD1 as a possible D gene (5 bases). Germline values: CDR1 GTSNPN, CDR2 SVGIG (reference sequence). This CDR3 has 13 amino acids. Trimming pared 1 base from V and 2 bases from J, leaving 6 bases between. The CDR3 DNA reads as TGTGCCTGGAGTGGAGGGGGCAATCAGCCCCAGCATTTT. This encodes CAWSGGGNQPQHF.

This chain uses TRBV5-1 with TRBJ1-4; D is uncertain. V lost 7 bases, J lost 4 bases, and 14 bases lay in between. This CDR3 region has 14 residues. Germline CDR1 and CDR2: SGHRS and YFSETQ. The CDR3 loop reads CASRDGRGNEKLFF. The DNA for the CDR3 is TGCGCCAGCCGCGATGGACGGGGTAATGAAAAACTGTTTTTT.

This chain connects TRBV10-3 to TRBJ1-5, with D hard to call. From germline, CDR1 is ENHRY and CDR2 SYGVKD. The CDR3 spans 14 residues. V gave up 2 bases and J gave up 6 bases, with 11 bases separating them. CDR3 loop: CAISEGGGSQPQHF. Here the CDR3 DNA reads TGTGCCATCAGTGAGGGCGGAGGGAGTCAGCCCCAGCATTTT.

The rearrangement joins TRBV7-3 to TRBJ2-1; D uncertain. The CDR3 loop spans 13 amino acids. CDR1 and CDR2 (germline): SGHTA, FQGTGA. The V gene lost 0 bases and the J gene lost 5 bases, with 5 bases spanning the gap. CDR3 nucleotide sequence: TGTGCCAGCAGCTTAACAAGGGACAATGAGCAGTTCTTC. Its translation is CASSLTRDNEQFF.

This chain uses TRBV14 with TRBJ1-1; D is unclear. Germline V CDR1 and CDR2: SGHDN, FVKESK. V lost 7 bases and J 5 bases, leaving 14 bases between the germline ends. This CDR3 has 13 amino acids. In DNA, the CDR3 is TGTGCCAGCATCAAGAGGGAGCCTACTGAAGCTTTCTTT. Translating gives CASIKREPTEAFF.